This T cell receptor beta chain was identified during a study of cytomegalovirus exposure and HLA in healthy donors. Turning to the study itself: Drawn from HLA-typed donors, some 80 million unique TCRs were held in an early data release.

Study-wide points: Later analysis associated a missense DCLRE1C variant with TCR beta V- and J-gene trimming.

Amplification used 60 Vbeta primers and 13 Jbeta primers. Using immunoSEQ multiplex PCR, the repertoire was profiled, and TCRdb retains in-frame clones only, with some absent. This sample's table has under 100,000 clones. In regard to this clone: As yet, its antigen is unknown.

This sequence originates from a woman in her twenties or thirties in good health and CMV-seronegative. The specimen sequenced was PBMCs.

CDR3 loop: CASSPQSWQNTIYF. The DNA for the CDR3 is TGCGCCAGCAGCCCCCAATCGTGGCAAAACACCATATATTTT. J is TRBJ1-3 and V is TRBV5-1; D unclear. Germline V gives CDR1 SGHRS, CDR2 YFSETQ. The CDR3 sequence is 14 residues long. V was cut by 4 bases and J by 6 bases, with 14 bases left in between.